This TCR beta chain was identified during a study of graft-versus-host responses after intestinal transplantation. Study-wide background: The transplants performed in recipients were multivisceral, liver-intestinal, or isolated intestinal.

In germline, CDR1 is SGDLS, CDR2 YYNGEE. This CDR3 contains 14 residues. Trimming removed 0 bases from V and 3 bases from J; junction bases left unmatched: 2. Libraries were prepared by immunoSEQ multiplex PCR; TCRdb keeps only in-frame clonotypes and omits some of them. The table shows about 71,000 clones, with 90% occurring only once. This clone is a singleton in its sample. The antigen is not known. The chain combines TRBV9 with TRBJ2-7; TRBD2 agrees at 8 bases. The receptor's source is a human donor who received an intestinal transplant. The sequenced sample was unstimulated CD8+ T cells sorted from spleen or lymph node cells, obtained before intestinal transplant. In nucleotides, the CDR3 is TGTGCCAGCAGCGTAGGACTAGCGAACTACGAGCAGTACTTC. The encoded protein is CASSVGLANYEQYF.